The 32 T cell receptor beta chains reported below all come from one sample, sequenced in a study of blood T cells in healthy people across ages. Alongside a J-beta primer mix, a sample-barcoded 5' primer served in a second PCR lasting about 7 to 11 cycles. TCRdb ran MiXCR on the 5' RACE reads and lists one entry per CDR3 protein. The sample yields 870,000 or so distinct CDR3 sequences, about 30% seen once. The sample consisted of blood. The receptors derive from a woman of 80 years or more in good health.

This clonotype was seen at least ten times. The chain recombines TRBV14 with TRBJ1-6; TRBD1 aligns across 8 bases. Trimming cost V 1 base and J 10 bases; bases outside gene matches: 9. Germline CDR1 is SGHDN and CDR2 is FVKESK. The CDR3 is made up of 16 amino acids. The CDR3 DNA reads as TGTGCCAGCAGCCAAGGTACCGGACAGGGAGAATCACCCCTCCACTTT. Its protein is CASSQGTGQGESPLHF.

The chain's CDR3 is CASKHRLSTDTQYF. DNA of the CDR3: TGTGCCAGCAAGCACAGACTGAGCACAGATACGCAGTATTTT. The chain is built from TRBV12-3 or TRBV12-4 and TRBJ2-3; D unresolved. Trimming took 7 bases from V and 0 from J, leaving 11 bases between them. CDR3 length equals 14 residues.

The CDR3 nucleotides read TGCAGTGCCCACCGGGACACCAGCTCTGGAAACACCATATATTTT. This sequence encodes CSAHRDTSSGNTIYF. This chain uses TRBV20-1 with TRBJ1-3; D possibly corresponds to TRBD1 (6 bases). The CDR3 is 15 amino acids. Trimming shortened V by 6 bases and J by 0 bases, and 15 bases separated the two germline ends. The V gene's germline CDR1 is DFQATT and CDR2 SNEGSKA (reference sequence).

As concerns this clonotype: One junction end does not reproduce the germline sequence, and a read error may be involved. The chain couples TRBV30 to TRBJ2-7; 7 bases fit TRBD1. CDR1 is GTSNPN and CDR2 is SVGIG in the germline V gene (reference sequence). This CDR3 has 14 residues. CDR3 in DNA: TGTGCCTGGAGTGTGACAGGGACGTCCTTCGAGCAGTACTTC. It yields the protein CAWSVTGTSFEQYF.

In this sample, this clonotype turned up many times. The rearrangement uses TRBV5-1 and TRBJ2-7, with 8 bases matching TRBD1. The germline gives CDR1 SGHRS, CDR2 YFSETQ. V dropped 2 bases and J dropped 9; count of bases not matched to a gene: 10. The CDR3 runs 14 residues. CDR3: CASSLRQGSSGQYF. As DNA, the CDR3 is TGCGCCAGCAGCTTAAGACAGGGGTCGTCTGGGCAGTACTTC.

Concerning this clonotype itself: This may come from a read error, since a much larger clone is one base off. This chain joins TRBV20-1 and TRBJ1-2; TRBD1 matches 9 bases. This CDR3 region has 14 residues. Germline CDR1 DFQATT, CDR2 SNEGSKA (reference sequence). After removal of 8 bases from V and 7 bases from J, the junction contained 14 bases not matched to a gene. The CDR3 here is CSTQPGQGVGGYTF. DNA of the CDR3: TGCAGTACTCAACCGGGACAGGGAGTTGGTGGCTACACCTTC.

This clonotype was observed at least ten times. The CDR3 nucleotides are TGTGCCAGCAGCGGCGGGACCTCTAGCACAGATACGCAGTATTTT. It encodes CASSGGTSSTDTQYF. This chain connects TRBV5-5 to TRBJ2-3, with D tentatively TRBD2 (6 bases). Germline V lookup: CDR1 SGHKS, CDR2 YYEKEE (reference sequence). The V end lost 4 bases, the J end lost 0 bases, and 12 bases lay between the germline ends. The CDR3 length is 15 residues. Together with reference TRBV5-5 and TRBJ2-3, the CDR3 gives the full variable domain: DAGVTQSPTHLIKTRGQQVTLRCSPISGHKSVSWYQQVLGQGPQFIFQYYEKEERGRGNFPDRFSARQFPNYSSELNVNALLLGDSALYLCASSGGTSSTDTQYFGPGTRLTVL.

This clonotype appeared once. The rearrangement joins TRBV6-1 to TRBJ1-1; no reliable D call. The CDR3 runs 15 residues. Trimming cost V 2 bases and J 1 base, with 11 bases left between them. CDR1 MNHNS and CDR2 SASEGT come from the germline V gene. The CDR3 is CASSEKGSGNTEAFF. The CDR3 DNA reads TGTGCCAGCAGTGAAAAAGGGAGCGGGAACACTGAAGCTTTCTTT.

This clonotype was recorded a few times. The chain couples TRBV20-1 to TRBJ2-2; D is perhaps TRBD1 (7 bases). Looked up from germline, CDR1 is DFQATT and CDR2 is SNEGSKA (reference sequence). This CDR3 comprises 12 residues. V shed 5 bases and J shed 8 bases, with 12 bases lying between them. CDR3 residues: CSAAGGGGELFF. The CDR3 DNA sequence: TGCAGTGCTGCAGGGGGAGGTGGGGAGCTGTTTTTT.

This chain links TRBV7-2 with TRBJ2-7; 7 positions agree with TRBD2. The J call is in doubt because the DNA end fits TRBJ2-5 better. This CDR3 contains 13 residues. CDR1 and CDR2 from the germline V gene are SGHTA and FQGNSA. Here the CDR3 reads CASQTRGVETQYF. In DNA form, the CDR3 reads TGTGCCAGCCAAACCCGGGGGGTAGAGACCCAGTACTTC.

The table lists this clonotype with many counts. The CDR3 DNA follows: TGTGCCAGCAGCGACCGAGGGGCAACCTCCGAGCAGTACTTC. This codes for CASSDRGATSEQYF. The chain combines TRBV6-6 with TRBJ2-7; D tentatively reads TRBD1 or TRBD2 (5 bases each). CDR1 MNHNY and CDR2 SVGAGI come from the germline V gene (reference sequence). The CDR3 length is 14 residues. The germline V and J ends were trimmed by 6 bases and 6 bases, with 18 bases remaining between them.

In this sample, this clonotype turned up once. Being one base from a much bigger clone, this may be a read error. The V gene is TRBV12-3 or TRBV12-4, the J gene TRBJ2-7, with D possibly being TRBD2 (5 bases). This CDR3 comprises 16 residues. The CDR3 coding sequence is TGTGCCGGCAGTTTAGTGTCGGGGAGACGAAGATACGAGCAGTACTTC. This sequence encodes CAGSLVSGRRRYEQYF.

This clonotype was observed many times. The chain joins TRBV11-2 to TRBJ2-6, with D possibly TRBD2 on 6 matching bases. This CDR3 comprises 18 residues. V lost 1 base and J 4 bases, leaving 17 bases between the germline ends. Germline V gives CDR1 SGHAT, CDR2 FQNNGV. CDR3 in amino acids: CASSLGALAGRGANVLTF. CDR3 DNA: TGTGCCAGCAGCTTAGGGGCTTTGGCGGGGCGGGGGGCCAACGTCCTGACTTTC.

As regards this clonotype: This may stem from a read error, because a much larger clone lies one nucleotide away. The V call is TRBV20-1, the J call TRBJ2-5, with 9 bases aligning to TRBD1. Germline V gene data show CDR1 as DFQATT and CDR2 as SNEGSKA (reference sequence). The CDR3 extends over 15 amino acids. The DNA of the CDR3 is TGCAGTGCTGAGGGGGACAGGGAGTACCAAGAGGCCCAGTACTTC. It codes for CSAEGDREYQEAQYF.

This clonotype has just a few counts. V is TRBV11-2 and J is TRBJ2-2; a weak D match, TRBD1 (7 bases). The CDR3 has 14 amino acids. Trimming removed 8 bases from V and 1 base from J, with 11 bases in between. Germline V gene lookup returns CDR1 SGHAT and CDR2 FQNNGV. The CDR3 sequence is CASRRDRNTGELFF. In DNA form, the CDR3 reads TGTGCCAGCCGGCGGGACAGGAACACCGGGGAGCTGTTTTTT. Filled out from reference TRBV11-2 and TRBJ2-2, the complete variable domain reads EAGVAQSPRYKIIEKRQSVAFWCNPISGHATLYWYQQILGQGPKLLIQFQNNGVVDDSQLPKDRFSAERLKGVDSTLKIQPAKLEDSAVYLCASRRDRNTGELFFGEGSRLTVL.

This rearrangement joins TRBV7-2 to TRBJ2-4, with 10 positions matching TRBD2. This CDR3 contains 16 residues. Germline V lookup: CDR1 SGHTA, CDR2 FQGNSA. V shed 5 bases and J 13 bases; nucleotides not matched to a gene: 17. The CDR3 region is CASSPRGSGGANGQYF. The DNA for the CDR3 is TGTGCCAGCAGCCCCCGGGGAAGCGGGGGGGCAAATGGGCAGTACTTC.

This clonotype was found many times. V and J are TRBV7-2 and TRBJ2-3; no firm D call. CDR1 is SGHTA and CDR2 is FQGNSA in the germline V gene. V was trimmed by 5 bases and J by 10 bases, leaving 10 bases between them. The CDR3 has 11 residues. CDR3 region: CASSPGRPQYF. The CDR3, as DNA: TGTGCCAGCAGCCCCGGGCGGCCGCAGTATTTT.

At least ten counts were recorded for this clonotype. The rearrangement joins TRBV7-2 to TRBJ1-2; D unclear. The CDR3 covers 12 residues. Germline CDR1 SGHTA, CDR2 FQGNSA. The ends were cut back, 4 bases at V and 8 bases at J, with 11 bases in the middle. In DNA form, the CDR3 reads TGTGCCAGCAGCTCGCACACGGAAGGCTACACCTTC. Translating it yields CASSSHTEGYTF.

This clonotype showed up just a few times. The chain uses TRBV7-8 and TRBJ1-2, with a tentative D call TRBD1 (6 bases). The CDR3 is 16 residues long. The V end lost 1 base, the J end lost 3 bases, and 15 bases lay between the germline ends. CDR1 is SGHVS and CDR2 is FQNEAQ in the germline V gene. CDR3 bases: TGTGCCAGCAGCTTAGTAACCAGGGGTCGGGACTATGGCTACACCTTC. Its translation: CASSLVTRGRDYGYTF.

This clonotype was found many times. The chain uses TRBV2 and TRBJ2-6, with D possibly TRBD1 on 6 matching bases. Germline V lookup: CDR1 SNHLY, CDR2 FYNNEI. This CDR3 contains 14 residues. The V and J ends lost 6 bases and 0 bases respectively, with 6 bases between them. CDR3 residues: CASRGHSGANVLTF. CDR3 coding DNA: TGTGCCAGCAGGGGACACTCTGGGGCCAACGTCCTGACTTTC.

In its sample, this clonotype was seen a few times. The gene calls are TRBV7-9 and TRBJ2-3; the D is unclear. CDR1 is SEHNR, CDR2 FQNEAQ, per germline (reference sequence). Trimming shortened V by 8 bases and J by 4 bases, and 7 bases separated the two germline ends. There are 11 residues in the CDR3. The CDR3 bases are TGTGCCAGCGGGCAGGCAGATACGCAGTATTTT. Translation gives CASGQADTQYF.

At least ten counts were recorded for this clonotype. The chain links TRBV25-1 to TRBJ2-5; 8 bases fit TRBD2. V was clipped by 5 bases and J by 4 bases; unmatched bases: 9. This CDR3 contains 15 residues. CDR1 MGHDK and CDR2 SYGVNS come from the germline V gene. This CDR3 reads CASSRSGGNAETQYF. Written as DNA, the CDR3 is TGTGCCAGCAGTAGGAGCGGGGGAAACGCAGAGACCCAGTACTTC. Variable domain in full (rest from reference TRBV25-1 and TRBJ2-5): EADIYQTPRYLVIGTGKKITLECSQTMGHDKMYWYQQDPGMELHLIHYSYGVNSTEKGDLSSESTVSRIRTEHFPLTLESARPSHTSQYLCASSRSGGNAETQYFGPGTRLLVL.

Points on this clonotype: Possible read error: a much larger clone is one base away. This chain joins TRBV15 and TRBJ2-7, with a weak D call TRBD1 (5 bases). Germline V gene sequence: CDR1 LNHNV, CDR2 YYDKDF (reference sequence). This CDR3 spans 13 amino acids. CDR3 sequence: CTTSTAGSYEQYF. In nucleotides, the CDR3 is TGTACCACCAGCACAGCAGGGTCCTACGAGCAGTACTTC.

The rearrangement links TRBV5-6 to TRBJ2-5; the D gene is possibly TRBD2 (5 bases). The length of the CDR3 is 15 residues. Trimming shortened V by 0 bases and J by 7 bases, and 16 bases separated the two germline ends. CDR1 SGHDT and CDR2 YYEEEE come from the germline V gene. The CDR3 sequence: CASSLELGSEATQYF. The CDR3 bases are TGTGCCAGCAGCTTGGAATTAGGTAGCGAGGCGACCCAGTACTTC.

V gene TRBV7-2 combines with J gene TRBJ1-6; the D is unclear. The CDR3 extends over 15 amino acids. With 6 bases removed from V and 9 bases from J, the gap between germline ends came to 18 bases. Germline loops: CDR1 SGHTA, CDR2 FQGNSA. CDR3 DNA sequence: TGTGCCAGCAGTCTGTCGAGGGCGGGAATTTCACCCCTCCACTTT. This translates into CASSLSRAGISPLHF.

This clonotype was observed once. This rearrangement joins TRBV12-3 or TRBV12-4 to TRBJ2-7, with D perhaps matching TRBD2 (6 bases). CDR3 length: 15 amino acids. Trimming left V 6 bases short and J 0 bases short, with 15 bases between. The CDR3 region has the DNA TGTGCCAGCAGCTTCAGGAGGCGGGGCTCCTACGAGCAGTACTTC. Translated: CASSFRRRGSYEQYF.

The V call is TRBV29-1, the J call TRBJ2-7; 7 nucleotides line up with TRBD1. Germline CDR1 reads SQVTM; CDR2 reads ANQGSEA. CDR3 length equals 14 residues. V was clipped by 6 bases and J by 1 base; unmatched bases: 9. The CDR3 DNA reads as TGCAGCGTCACGACCGGGACAGCTTCCTACGAGCAGTACTTC. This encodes CSVTTGTASYEQYF.

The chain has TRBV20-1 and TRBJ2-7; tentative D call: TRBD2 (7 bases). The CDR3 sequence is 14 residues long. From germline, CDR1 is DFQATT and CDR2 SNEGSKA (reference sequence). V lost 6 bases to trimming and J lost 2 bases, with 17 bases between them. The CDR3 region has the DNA TGCAGTGCGGGAGGGACTCAGGGGACCTACGAGCAGTACTTC. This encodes CSAGGTQGTYEQYF.

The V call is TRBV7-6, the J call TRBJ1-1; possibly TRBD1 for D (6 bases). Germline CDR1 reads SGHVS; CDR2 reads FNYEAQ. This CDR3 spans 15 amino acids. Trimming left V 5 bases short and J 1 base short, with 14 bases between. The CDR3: CASSSGDRKNTEAFF. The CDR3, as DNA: TGTGCCAGCAGCAGCGGAGACAGGAAGAACACTGAAGCTTTCTTT. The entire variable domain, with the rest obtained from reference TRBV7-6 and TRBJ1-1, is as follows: GAGVSQSPRYKVTKRGQDVALRCDPISGHVSLYWYRQALGQGPEFLTYFNYEAQQDKSGLPNDRFSAERPEGSISTLTIQRTEQRDSAMYRCASSSGDRKNTEAFFGQGTRLTVV.

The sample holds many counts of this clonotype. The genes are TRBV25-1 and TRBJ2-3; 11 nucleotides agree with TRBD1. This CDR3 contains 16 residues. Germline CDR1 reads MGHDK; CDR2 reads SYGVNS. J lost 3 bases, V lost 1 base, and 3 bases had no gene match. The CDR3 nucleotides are TGTGCCAGCAGTGAATCCGGGACAGGGGGAACAGATACGCAGTATTTT. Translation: CASSESGTGGTDTQYF.

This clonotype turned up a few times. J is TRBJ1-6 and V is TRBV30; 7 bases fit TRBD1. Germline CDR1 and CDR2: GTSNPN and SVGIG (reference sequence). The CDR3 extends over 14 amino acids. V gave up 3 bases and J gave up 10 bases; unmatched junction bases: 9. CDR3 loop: CAWSPGQQGSPLHF. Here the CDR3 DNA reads TGTGCCTGGAGCCCGGGACAGCAGGGCTCACCCCTCCACTTT.

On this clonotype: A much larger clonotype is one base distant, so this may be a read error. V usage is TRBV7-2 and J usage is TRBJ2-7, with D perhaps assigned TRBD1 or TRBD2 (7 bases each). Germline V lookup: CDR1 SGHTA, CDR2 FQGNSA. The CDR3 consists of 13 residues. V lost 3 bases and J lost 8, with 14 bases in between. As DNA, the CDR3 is TGTGCCAGCAGCTTTGGGCAGGGGGGGAAGCAGTACTTC. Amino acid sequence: CASSFGQGGKQYF.